These T cell receptor beta chains were read from a single sample in a study of T cells in localized non-small cell lung cancer. Profiled with immunoSEQ multiplex PCR; TCRdb holds only in-frame clones, not every one. The top ten clones hold 2.5% of a sample with approximately 47,000 clones, more than 85% of them seen once. The sequences come from PBMCs, collected before any cancer treatment. The receptors shown here come from a man aged 40 to 70 with stage II lung adenocarcinoma. Each CDR3 is given with its conserved first and last residue. D genes are given only for firm matches. Size is stated for part of the rows, as once, few or many counts, or as a class when the clone is expanded.

NA	TRBV6-5	TRBJ1-1	NA	TGTGCCAGCACTGGCGGAGGGAACACTGAAGCTTTCTTT	CASTGGGNTEAFF
NA	TRBV7-3	TRBJ2-3	NA	TGTGCCAGCAGCTCCTCCGGGACTTCGACAGATACGCAGTATTTT	CASSSSGTSTDTQYF
NA	TRBV19	TRBJ1-5	NA	TGTGCCAGTAGTATGGGGGGAAGTCAGCCCCAGCATTTT	CASSMGGSQPQHF
NA	TRBV19	TRBJ2-2	NA	TGTGCCAGTAGTATTTTTCTGGAGGGGGAGCTGTTTTTT	CASSIFLEGELFF
NA	TRBV4-2	TRBJ2-3	NA	TGTGCCAGCAGCCACCCAGAAAGTACAGATACGCAGTATTTT	CASSHPESTDTQYF
NA	TRBV7-3	TRBJ2-3	once	TGTGCCAGCAGGGGACCTAGCACAGATACGCAGTATTTT	CASRGPSTDTQYF
NA	TRBV11-2	TRBJ1-2	NA	TGTGCCAGCAGCCCCGCGACGGACTATGGCTACACCTTC	CASSPATDYGYTF
TRBD1	TRBV19	TRBJ1-1	NA	TGTGCCAGTAATGTATGGACAGGTACCATGAACACTGAAGCTTTCTTT	CASNVWTGTMNTEAFF
NA	TRBV7-3	TRBJ1-5	once	TGTGCCAGCACCTGCTGGCCCGTCGACTATCAGCCCCAGCATTTT	CASTCWPVDYQPQHF
TRBD2	TRBV5-1	TRBJ2-3	NA	TGCGCCAGCAGCACCACTAGCGGACTCACAGATACGCAGTATTTT	CASSTTSGLTDTQYF
NA	TRBV6-6	TRBJ1-5	NA	TGTGCCAGCAGCTTACGAGGGGACAATCAGCCCCAGCATTTT	CASSLRGDNQPQHF
TRBD1	TRBV6-5	TRBJ1-1	NA	TGTGCCAGCAGTTCAATCCGGGACAGGGACCCTGAAGCTTTCTTT	CASSSIRDRDPEAFF
NA	TRBV18	TRBJ2-3	NA	TGTGCCAGCTCACCTGAAAGGGTAGTAGGGGTCGATCGCACAGATACGCAGTATTTT	CASSPERVVGVDRTDTQYF
TRBD2	TRBV5-6	TRBJ2-7	NA	TGTGCCAGCAGCTTAACGGGAGGCCTCGAGCAGTACTTC	CASSLTGGLEQYF
NA	TRBV11-2	TRBJ2-2	medium-sized	TGTGCCAGCAGCTCCCTCTTGGATACGGAGCCTTGGATAACCGGGGAGCTGTTTTTT	CASSSLLDTEPWITGELFF
NA	TRBV10-1	TRBJ1-1	NA	TGCGCCAGCATTAGTGACAAAAACACTGAAGCTTTCTTT	CASISDKNTEAFF
TRBD2	TRBV2	TRBJ2-5	NA	TGTGCCAGCAGTGAGCGGGGGGGGAAGGAGACCCAGTACTTC	CASSERGGKETQYF
TRBD1	TRBV29-1	TRBJ1-1	NA	TGCAGCGTTGAAGATCCGCAGGGGGCTGCTGAAGCTTTCTTT	CSVEDPQGAAEAFF
NA	TRBV5-1	TRBJ2-7	NA	TGCGCCAGCAGCATCAACCAGGGTGGCGAGCAGTACTTC	CASSINQGGEQYF
TRBD1	TRBV6-5	TRBJ1-2	once	TGTGCCAGCAGTTACCGACAGGGAAGCGGCTACACCTTC	CASSYRQGSGYTF
NA	TRBV5-6	TRBJ1-2	NA	TGTGCCAGCAGCTTGGACGTACAGGGATACTATGGCTACACCTTC	CASSLDVQGYYGYTF
TRBD1	TRBV6-1	TRBJ1-3	NA	TGTGCCAGCACCAGACAGACAGGGTCTGGAAACACCATATATTTT	CASTRQTGSGNTIYF
NA	TRBV5-8	TRBJ1-6	NA	TGTGCCAGCAGCTTGGATCAGATTAATTCACCCCTCCACTTT	CASSLDQINSPLHF
TRBD1	TRBV4-1	TRBJ1-2	NA	TGCGCCAGCAGCCAAAGCCGGGGACAGGGCTATGGCTACACCTTC	CASSQSRGQGYGYTF
NA	TRBV27	TRBJ1-2	NA	TGTGCCAGCAGTTTGACGGGAAACTATGGCTACACCTTC	CASSLTGNYGYTF
NA	TRBV5-6	TRBJ2-7	NA	TGTGCCAGCAGCTTGTGGAGAAGCGAGCAGTACTTC	CASSLWRSEQYF
NA	TRBV18	TRBJ1-4	NA	TGTGCCAGCTCACCCTATGGGGGGGATGAAAAACTGTTTTTT	CASSPYGGDEKLFF
NA	TRBV29-1	TRBJ1-1	NA	TGCAGCGCTGTCCCGGAACGCCGGACTGAAGCTTTCTTT	CSAVPERRTEAFF
TRBD1	TRBV11-2	TRBJ1-2	NA	TGTGCCAGCAGCTTAGATCACAGGGGCGCAGGTTACACCTTC	CASSLDHRGAGYTF
TRBD1	TRBV2	TRBJ2-1	NA	TGTGCCAGCAGTGAAATGGGACAGGGAATGTATGAGCAGTTCTTC	CASSEMGQGMYEQFF
NA	TRBV30	TRBJ2-2	NA	TGTGCCTGGAGTGGGAGGACTCAGGGGTCCGGGGAGCTGTTTTTT	CAWSGRTQGSGELFF
NA	TRBV2	TRBJ2-5	NA	TGTGCCAGCAGTGAACGGTATCAAGAGACCCAGTACTTC	CASSERYQETQYF
TRBD1	TRBV2	TRBJ1-5	NA	TGTGCCAGCAGTTCCGGGACAGGGTATCAGCCCCAGCATTTT	CASSSGTGYQPQHF
NA	TRBV5-6	TRBJ2-5	NA	TGTGCCAGCAGTTTCGGGTCCTTGGGAGAGACCCAGTACTTC	CASSFGSLGETQYF
NA	TRBV6-5	TRBJ2-3	NA	TGTGCCAGCAGTCAACGATGGGAGACAGATACGCAGTATTTT	CASSQRWETDTQYF
NA	TRBV7-9	TRBJ1-1	NA	TGTGCCAGCAGCCTGGTGGAGAGGTCGACTGAAGCTTTCTTT	CASSLVERSTEAFF
NA	TRBV5-1	TRBJ2-6	NA	TGCGCCAGCAGCTTGGGCCCTGGGGCCAACGTCCTGACTTTC	CASSLGPGANVLTF
NA	TRBV5-8	TRBJ2-2	NA	TGTGCCAGCACCAGGGGTTTAGGGACCGAAACCGGGGAGCTGTTTTTT	CASTRGLGTETGELFF
NA	TRBV21-1	TRBJ1-6	NA	TGTGCCAGCAGCAAAGAATACCATTCACCCCTCCACTTT	CASSKEYHSPLHF
NA	TRBV9	TRBJ2-1	NA	TGTGCCAGCAGCGTTGGGGGGGCCGGTTACAATGAGCAGTTCTTC	CASSVGGAGYNEQFF
NA	TRBV19	TRBJ1-5	NA	TGTGCCAGTACCCCGGGACGAGACGGCAATCAGCCCCAGCATTTT	CASTPGRDGNQPQHF
NA	TRBV7-3	TRBJ2-3	NA	TGTGCCAGCAGCTCGGGAGTTAGCACAGATACGCAGTATTTT	CASSSGVSTDTQYF
TRBD1	TRBV5-1	TRBJ2-2	once	TGCGCCAGCAGCTTACAGGGGGCAGGTACCGGGGAGCTGTTTTTT	CASSLQGAGTGELFF
NA	TRBV6-1	TRBJ1-5	few	TGTGCCAGCAGTGAAGGGAATCAGCCCCAGCATTTT	CASSEGNQPQHF
NA	TRBV7-2	TRBJ2-6	NA	TGTGCCAGCAGCTACAACAGGGACGTCCTGACTTTC	CASSYNRDVLTF